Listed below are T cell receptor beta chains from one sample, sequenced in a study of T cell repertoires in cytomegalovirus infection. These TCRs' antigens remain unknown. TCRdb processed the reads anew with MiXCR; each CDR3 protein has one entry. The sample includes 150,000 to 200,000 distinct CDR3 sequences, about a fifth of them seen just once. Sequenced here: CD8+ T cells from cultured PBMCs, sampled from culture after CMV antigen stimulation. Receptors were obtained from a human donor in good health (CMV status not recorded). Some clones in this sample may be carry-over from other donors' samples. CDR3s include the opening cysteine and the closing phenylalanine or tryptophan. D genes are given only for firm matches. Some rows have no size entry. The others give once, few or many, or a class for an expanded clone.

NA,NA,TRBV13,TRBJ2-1,TGTGCCAGCAGCTTTGCCGGGACTGGCAATGAGCAGTTCTTC,CASSFAGTGNEQFF
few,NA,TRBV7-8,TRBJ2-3,TGTGCCAGCAGATACACAGGGGGGGGCACAGATACGCAGTATTTT,CASRYTGGGTDTQYF
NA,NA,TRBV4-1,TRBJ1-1,TGCGCCAGCAGCCAAGAGAGTGGTGGGTACACTGAAGCTTTCTTT,CASSQESGGYTEAFF
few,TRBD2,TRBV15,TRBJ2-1,TGTGCCACCAGCAGAACCCTGCGGGGGGCCGATGAGCAGTTCTTC,CATSRTLRGADEQFF
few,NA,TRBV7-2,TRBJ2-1,TGTGCCAGCAGCTTCGCCCTCAATGAGCAGTTCTTC,CASSFALNEQFF
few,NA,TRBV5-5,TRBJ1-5,TGTGCCAGCAGCGAACAAGGCCGGGAAGCTAATCAGCCCCAGCATTTT,CASSEQGREANQPQHF
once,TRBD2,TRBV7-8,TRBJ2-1,TGTGCCAGCAGCTTAGCGGCGAGACTAGCGGGGTCCAAGGAGTTCTTC,CASSLAARLAGSKEFF
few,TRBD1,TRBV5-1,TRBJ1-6,TGCGCCAGCAGCCGGGACAGCGATTCACCCCTCCACTTT,CASSRDSDSPLHF
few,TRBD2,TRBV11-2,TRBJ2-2,TGTGCCAGCAGCTCAACGGGACTAGCTGGTGTTAACACCGGGGAGCTGTTTTTT,CASSSTGLAGVNTGELFF
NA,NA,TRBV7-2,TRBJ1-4,TGTGCCAGCAGCTTAGGACTTTCCTCTTCCGTAACCGAAAAACTGTTTTTT,CASSLGLSSSVTEKLFF
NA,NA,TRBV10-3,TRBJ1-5,TGTGCCATCAGTGGGGGACTTCATAGCAATCAGCCCCAGCATTTT,CAISGGLHSNQPQHF
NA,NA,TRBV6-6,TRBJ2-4,TGTGCCAGCAGTTTCAACCTCGGATGGGAAAAGGGGGCCAAAAACATTCAGTACTTC,CASSFNLGWEKGAKNIQYF
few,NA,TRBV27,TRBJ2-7,TGTGCCAGCAGCGGAAGTGCGGGGGAGCAGTACTTC,CASSGSAGEQYF
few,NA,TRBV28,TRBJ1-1,TGTGCCAGCAGCGGGATGGGGGCTGAAGCTTTCTTT,CASSGMGAEAFF
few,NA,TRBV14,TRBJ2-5,TGTGCCAGCAGCCGCTGGAGGAATCGAGGGTTTGGAGAGACCCAGTACTTC,CASSRWRNRGFGETQYF
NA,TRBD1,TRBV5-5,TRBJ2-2,TGTGCCAGCAGCTTCGGGACAGGGGTTAACACCGGGGAGCTGTTTTTT,CASSFGTGVNTGELFF
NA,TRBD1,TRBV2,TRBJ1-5,TGTGCCAGCAGGGGAAGACAGGGTAGGAATCAGCCCCAGCATTTT,CASRGRQGRNQPQHF
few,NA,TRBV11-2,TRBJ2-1,TGTGCCAGCAGCTTATATAGGGGCAGGGTCAATGAGCAGTTCTTC,CASSLYRGRVNEQFF
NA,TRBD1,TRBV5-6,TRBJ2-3,TGTGCCGGGGGACAGGGGGCAAGCACAGATACGCAGTATTTT,CAGGQGASTDTQYF
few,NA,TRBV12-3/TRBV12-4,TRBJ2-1,TGTGCCAGCAGTTTTGTAGGCAGATACAATGAGCAGTTCTTC,CASSFVGRYNEQFF
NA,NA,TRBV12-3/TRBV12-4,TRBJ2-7,TGTGCCAGCAGTTTAAAGTCCGGCTACGAGCAGTACTTC,CASSLKSGYEQYF
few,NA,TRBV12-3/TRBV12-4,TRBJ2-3,TGTGCCAGCAGTTTCTCCCAGGGCACAGATACGCAGTATTTT,CASSFSQGTDTQYF
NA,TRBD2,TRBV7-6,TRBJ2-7,TGTGCCAGCAGCCCAGTAGCGGGGCCCCAAGTATACGAGCAGTACTTC,CASSPVAGPQVYEQYF
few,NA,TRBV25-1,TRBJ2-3,TGTGCCAGCAGTTTCGTAGATACGCAGTATTTT,CASSFVDTQYF
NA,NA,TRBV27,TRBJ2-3,TGTGCCAGCAGTTTACCCTACAGCACAGATACGCAGTATTTT,CASSLPYSTDTQYF
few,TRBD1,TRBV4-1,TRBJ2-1,TGCGCCAGCAAAAAGACAGGGGGCAGCTACAATGAGCAGTTCTTC,CASKKTGGSYNEQFF
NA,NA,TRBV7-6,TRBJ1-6,TGTGCCAGCAGCTCCGCCCCACTGGGAGGCTCATATAATTCACCCCTCCACTTT,CASSSAPLGGSYNSPLHF
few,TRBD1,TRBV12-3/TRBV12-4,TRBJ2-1,TGTGCCAGCAGCCCGGGGGCGACAGGGGGCGTAATTTCCTCCTACAATGAGCAGTTCTTC,CASSPGATGGVISSYNEQFF
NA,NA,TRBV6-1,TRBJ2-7,TGTGCCAGCAGTGGGACACTCCGTCTAACCTACGAGCAGTACTTC,CASSGTLRLTYEQYF
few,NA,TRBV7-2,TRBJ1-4,TGTGCCAGCAGCTTAGAGCTCAGGGAAGTTGAAAAACTGTTTTTT,CASSLELREVEKLFF
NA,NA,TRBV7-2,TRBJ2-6,TGTGCCAGCAGCTTAAATAATATGGCGATGGGGGCCAACGTCCTGACTTTC,CASSLNNMAMGANVLTF
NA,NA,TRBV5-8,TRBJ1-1,TGTGCCAGCAGCTTCCCCCTAGTGAACACTGAAGCTTTCTTT,CASSFPLVNTEAFF